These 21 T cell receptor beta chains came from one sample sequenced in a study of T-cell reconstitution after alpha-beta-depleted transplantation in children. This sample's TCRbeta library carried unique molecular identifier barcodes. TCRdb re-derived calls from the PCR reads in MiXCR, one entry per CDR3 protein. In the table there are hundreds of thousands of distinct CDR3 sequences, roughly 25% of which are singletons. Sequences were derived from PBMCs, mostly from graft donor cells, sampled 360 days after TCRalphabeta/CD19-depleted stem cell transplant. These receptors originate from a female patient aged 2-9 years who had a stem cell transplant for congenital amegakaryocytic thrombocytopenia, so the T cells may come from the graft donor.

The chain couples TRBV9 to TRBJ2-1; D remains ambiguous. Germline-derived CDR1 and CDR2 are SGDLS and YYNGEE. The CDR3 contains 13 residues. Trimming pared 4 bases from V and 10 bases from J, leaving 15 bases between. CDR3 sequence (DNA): TGTGCCAGCAGCCCCAGTCCTGCCCACGAGCAGTTCTTC. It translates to CASSPSPAHEQFF.

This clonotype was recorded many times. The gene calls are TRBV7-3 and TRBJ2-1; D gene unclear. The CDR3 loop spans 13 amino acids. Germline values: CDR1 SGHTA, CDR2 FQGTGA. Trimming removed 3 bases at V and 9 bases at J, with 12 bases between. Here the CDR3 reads CASSFSSRGEQFF. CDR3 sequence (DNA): TGTGCCAGCAGCTTTAGCTCCCGTGGTGAGCAGTTCTTC.

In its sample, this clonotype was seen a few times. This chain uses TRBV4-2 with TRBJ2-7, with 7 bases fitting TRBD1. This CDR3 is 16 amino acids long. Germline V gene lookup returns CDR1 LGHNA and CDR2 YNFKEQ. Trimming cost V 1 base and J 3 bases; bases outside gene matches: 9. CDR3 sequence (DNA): TGTGCCAGCAGCCAAGTATCCGGGACAGAAAACTACGAGCAGTACTTC. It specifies CASSQVSGTENYEQYF.

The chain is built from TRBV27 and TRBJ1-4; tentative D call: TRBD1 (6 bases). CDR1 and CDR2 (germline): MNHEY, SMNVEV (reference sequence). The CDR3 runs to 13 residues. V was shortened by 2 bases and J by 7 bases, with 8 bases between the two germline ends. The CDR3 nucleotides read TGTGCCAGCAGTTTAGCGGGGGCTGAAAAACTGTTTTTT. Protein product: CASSLAGAEKLFF.

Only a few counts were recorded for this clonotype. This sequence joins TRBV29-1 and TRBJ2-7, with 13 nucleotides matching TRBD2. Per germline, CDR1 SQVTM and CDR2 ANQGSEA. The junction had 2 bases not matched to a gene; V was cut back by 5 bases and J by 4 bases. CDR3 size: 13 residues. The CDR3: CSVRTSGRYEQYF. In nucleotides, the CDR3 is TGCAGCGTTAGGACTAGCGGGAGATACGAGCAGTACTTC.

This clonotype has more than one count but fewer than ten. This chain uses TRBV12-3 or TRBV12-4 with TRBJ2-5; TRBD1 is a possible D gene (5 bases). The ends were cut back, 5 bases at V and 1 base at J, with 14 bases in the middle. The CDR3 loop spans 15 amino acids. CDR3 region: CASSPFLGVQETQYF. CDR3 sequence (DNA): TGTGCCAGCAGTCCTTTCCTAGGGGTCCAAGAGACCCAGTACTTC.

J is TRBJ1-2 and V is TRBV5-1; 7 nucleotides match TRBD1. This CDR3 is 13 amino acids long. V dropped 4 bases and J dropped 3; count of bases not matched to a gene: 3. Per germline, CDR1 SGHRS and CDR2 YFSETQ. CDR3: CASSQGGDYGYTF. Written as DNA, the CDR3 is TGCGCCAGCAGCCAAGGGGGCGACTATGGCTACACCTTC. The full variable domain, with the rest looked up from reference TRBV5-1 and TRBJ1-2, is KAGVTQTPRYLIKTRGQQVTLSCSPISGHRSVSWYQQTPGQGLQFLFEYFSETQRNKGNFPGRFSGRQFSNSRSEMNVSTLELGDSALYLCASSQGGDYGYTFGSGTRLTVV.

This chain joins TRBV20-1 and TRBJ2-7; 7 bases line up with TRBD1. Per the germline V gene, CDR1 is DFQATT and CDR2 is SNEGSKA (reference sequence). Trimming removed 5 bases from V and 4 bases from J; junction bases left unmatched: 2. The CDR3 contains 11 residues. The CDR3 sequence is CSAGGQYEQYF. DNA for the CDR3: TGCAGTGCTGGGGGACAGTACGAGCAGTACTTC.

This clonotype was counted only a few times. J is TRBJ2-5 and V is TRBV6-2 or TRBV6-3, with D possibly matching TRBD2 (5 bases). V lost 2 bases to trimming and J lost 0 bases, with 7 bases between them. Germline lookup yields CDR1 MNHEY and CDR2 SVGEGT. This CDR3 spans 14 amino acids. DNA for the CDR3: TGTGCCAGCAGTTACGAGGACTACCAAGAGACCCAGTACTTC. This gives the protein CASSYEDYQETQYF.

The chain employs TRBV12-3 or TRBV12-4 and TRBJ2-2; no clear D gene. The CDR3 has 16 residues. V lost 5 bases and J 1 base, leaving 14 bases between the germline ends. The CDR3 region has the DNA TGTGCCAGCAGTCCCACGGCCACACTGAACACCGGGGAGCTGTTTTTT. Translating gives CASSPTATLNTGELFF.

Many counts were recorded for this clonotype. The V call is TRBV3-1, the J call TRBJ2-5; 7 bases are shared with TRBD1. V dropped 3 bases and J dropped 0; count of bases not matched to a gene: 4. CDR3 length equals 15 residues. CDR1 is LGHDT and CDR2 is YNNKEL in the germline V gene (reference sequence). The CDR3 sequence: CASSHNRGDQETQYF. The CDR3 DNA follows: TGTGCCAGCAGCCACAACAGGGGAGACCAAGAGACCCAGTACTTC.

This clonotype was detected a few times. CDR3 DNA: TGCAGCGTTGTTAGCGTCTCCTACAATGAGCAGTTCTTC. Translation gives CSVVSVSYNEQFF. The gene calls are TRBV29-1 and TRBJ2-1, with a possible D match to TRBD2 (5 bases). Germline V CDR1 and CDR2: SQVTM, ANQGSEA. Trimming took off 4 bases at V and 0 bases at J, with 7 bases between the two ends. The CDR3 covers 13 residues.

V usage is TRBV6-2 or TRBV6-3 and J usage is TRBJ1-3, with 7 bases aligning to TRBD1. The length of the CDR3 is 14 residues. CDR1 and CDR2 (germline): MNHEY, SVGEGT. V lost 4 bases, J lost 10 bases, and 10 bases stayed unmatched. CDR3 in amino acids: CASSWRTGERTIYF. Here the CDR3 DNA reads TGTGCCAGCAGTTGGAGGACAGGAGAACGGACCATATATTTT.

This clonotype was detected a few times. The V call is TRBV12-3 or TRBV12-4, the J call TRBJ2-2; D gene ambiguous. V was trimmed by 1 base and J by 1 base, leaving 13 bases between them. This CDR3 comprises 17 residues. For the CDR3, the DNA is TGTGCCAGCAGTTTAGGAGAGATTTCTCTGAACACCGGGGAGCTGTTTTTT. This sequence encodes CASSLGEISLNTGELFF.

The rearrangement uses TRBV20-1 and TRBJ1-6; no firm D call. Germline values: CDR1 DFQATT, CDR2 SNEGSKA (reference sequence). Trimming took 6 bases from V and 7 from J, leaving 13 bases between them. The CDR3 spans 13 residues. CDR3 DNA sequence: TGCAGTGCCGTAGGGCCAAAAAATTCACCCCTCCACTTT. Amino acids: CSAVGPKNSPLHF.

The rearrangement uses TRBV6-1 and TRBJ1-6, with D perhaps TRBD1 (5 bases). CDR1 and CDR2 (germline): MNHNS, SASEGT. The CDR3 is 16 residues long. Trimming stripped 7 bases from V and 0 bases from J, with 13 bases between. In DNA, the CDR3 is TGTGCCAGCAAACGGGACGCTTTCTCCTATAATTCACCCCTCCACTTT. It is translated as CASKRDAFSYNSPLHF.

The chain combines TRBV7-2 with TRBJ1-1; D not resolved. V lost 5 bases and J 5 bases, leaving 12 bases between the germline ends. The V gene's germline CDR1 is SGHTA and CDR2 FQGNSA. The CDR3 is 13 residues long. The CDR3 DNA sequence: TGTGCCAGCAGCCTTCAGAGGGAAACTGAAGCTTTCTTT. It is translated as CASSLQRETEAFF.

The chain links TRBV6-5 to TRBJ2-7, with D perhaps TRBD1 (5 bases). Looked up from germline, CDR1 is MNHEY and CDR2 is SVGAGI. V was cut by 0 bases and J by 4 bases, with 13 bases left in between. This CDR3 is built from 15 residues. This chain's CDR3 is CASSYSSRTPYEQYF. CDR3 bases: TGTGCCAGCAGTTACTCGAGTCGGACACCATACGAGCAGTACTTC.

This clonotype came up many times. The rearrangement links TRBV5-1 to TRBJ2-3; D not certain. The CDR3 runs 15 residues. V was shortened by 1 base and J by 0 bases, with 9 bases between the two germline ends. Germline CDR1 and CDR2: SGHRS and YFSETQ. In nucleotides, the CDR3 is TGCGCCAGCAGCTTGTACGGGTCTAGCACAGATACGCAGTATTTT. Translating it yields CASSLYGSSTDTQYF.

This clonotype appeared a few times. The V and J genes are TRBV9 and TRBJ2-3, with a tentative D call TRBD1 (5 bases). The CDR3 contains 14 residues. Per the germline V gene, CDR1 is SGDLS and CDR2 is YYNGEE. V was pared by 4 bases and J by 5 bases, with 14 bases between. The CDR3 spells CASSPSRVGDTQYF. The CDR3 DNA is TGTGCCAGCAGCCCCAGCAGGGTGGGAGATACGCAGTATTTT.

The CDR3 loop reads CASSQQASEETQYF. CDR3 nucleotide sequence: TGTGCCAGTAGTCAACAGGCGTCCGAAGAGACCCAGTACTTC. The chain has TRBV19 and TRBJ2-5; TRBD1 might be the D (5 bases). Germline V CDR1 and CDR2: LNHDA, SQIVND (reference sequence). This CDR3 is built from 14 residues. Between the trimmed V and J ends, which lost 5 bases and 3 bases, there was a span of 13 bases.